The rows below give T cell receptor beta chains drawn from one sample of a study of human T cells and chemical hapten exposure. From the RACE reads, TCRdb called clonotypes with MiXCR, one entry per CDR3 protein. Altogether roughly 40,000 distinct CDR3 sequences are present, over 10% being singletons, with the ten largest covering roughly 6.1%. The sample consisted of whole blood, taken in connection with sensitization to the hapten diphenylcyclopropenone (DPC). These receptor sequences come from a woman between 25 and 40 years old with alopecia areata. Some clones in this sample may be carry-over from other donors' samples. Both conserved end residues are part of each CDR3. The D gene is left open where the match is weak. Where a row states a size, it is once, few, many or the class of an expanded clone; other rows omit it.

many	TRBV7-3	-	TRBJ2-1	TGTGCCAGCAGCTTATTACTAGGGGCGGGAAAGGATAATGAGCAGTTCTTC	CASSLLLGAGKDNEQFF
few	TRBV7-2	-	TRBJ2-3	TGTGCCAGCAGCCCTCAGGCGCCCCGGGATACGCAGTATTTT	CASSPQAPRDTQYF
few	TRBV7-2	-	TRBJ1-5	TGTGCCAGCAGCTCAAGAGCTGATCAGCCCCAGCATTTT	CASSSRADQPQHF
-	TRBV16	TRBD1	TRBJ1-3	TGTGCCAGCAGCCCCTGGGACAGGCTTGCGCCCTCTGGAAACACCATATATTTT	CASSPWDRLAPSGNTIYF
-	TRBV2	-	TRBJ2-5	TGTGCCAGCAGCGAAGCTAGCGCCCAAGAGACCCAGTACTTC	CASSEASAQETQYF
many	TRBV6-2/TRBV6-3	-	TRBJ1-5	TGTGCCAGCAGTTTCCTCCCGGGGCAGACTCAGCCCCAGCATTTT	CASSFLPGQTQPQHF
many	TRBV11-1	-	TRBJ2-7	TGTGCCAGCAGCTATAGAGGGGATACCTACGAGCAGTACTTC	CASSYRGDTYEQYF
-	TRBV28	-	TRBJ1-1	TGTGCCAGCAGCCTCTCAGCCCAGGGAACTTTCTTT	CASSLSAQGTFF
many	TRBV28	-	TRBJ1-2	TGTGCCAGCAGTTCGGAGGGCTACACCTTC	CASSSEGYTF
many	TRBV12-5	-	TRBJ2-5	TGTGCTAGTGGTTTGGTACAGAAAACTTTCCAAGAGACCCAGTACTTC	CASGLVQKTFQETQYF
few	TRBV3-1	-	TRBJ2-1	TGTGCCAGCAGCCCCTTAGGGAAAGAGCAGTTCTTC	CASSPLGKEQFF
many	TRBV6-1	TRBD1	TRBJ1-5	TGTGCCAGCAGTCAGGGGGATAGCAATCAGCCCCAGCATTTT	CASSQGDSNQPQHF
-	TRBV5-1	-	TRBJ2-3	TGCGCCAGCAGGTGGGGGGACTTCACAGATACGCAGTATTTT	CASRWGDFTDTQYF
-	TRBV3-2	-	TRBJ1-5	TGTGCCAGCAGCCAGCCGTTTCCCAGACCACCCAGGCAGCCCCAGCATTTT	CASSQPFPRPPRQPQHF
-	TRBV7-2	-	TRBJ2-3	TGTGCCAGCTTTCAGGGACGAGGTACAGATACGCAGTATTTT	CASFQGRGTDTQYF
few	TRBV11-2	TRBD2	TRBJ2-3	TGTGCCAGCTTAGGGAGCGGGACCGATACGCAGTATTTT	CASLGSGTDTQYF
many	TRBV20-1	-	TRBJ2-3	TGCAGTGCTAGTCCTAGCGGCACAGATACGCAGTATTTT	CSASPSGTDTQYF
few	TRBV7-2	-	TRBJ2-3	TGTGCCAGCAGCTTAGGATGGGAGACGAGCACAGATACGCAGTATTTT	CASSLGWETSTDTQYF
many	TRBV28	-	TRBJ2-5	TGTGCCAGCAGTCGGGGACACGTGACAGAAGAGACCCAGTACTTC	CASSRGHVTEETQYF
many	TRBV7-8	-	TRBJ1-2	TGTGCCAGCAGCTTAAGGAGTAACTATGGCTACACCTTC	CASSLRSNYGYTF
-	TRBV2	-	TRBJ2-4	TGTGCCAGCAGTGAAGCCAGACGGGGCGAGAGTATTCAGTACTTC	CASSEARRGESIQYF
-	TRBV4-1	-	TRBJ1-2	TGCGCCAGCAGCCAAGATCGGGGGGCAGACTATGGCTACACCTTC	CASSQDRGADYGYTF
many	TRBV5-1	TRBD1	TRBJ2-4	TGCGCCAGCAGCCGCGCCGTAGAGGCGGGACAGGGGAGAATAACCAAAAACATTCAGTACTTC	CASSRAVEAGQGRITKNIQYF
few	TRBV7-3	-	TRBJ2-1	TGTGCCAGCAGCTTAGGTTGGGGTACGACATACAATGAGCAGTTCTTC	CASSLGWGTTYNEQFF
few	TRBV20-1	TRBD1	TRBJ1-5	TGCAGTGCTACTACTAGGGGGCCCGCTCAGCCCCAGCATTTT	CSATTRGPAQPQHF
-	TRBV2	-	TRBJ2-2	TGTGCCAGCACAGAGGGGGGGTACACCGGGGAGCTGTTTTTT	CASTEGGYTGELFF
-	TRBV5-1	TRBD2	TRBJ2-1	TGCGCCAGCAGCTTGCAAGCGGGACGCTACAATGAGCAGTTCTTC	CASSLQAGRYNEQFF
-	TRBV23-1	TRBD1	TRBJ2-1	TGCGCCAGCAAAAACCGGGACAGGGTTTACAATGAGCAGTTCTTC	CASKNRDRVYNEQFF
many	TRBV11-2	TRBD1	TRBJ2-7	TGTGCCAGCAGCTTAGCCGTGACAGGGATCGAGCAGTACTTC	CASSLAVTGIEQYF
many	TRBV24-1	TRBD1	TRBJ2-3	TGTGCCACCAGTGACCGGGACAGGGGGACAGATACGCAGTATTTT	CATSDRDRGTDTQYF
few	TRBV2	TRBD1	TRBJ1-2	TGTGCCAGCAGTGAACTCCACCGGGACAGTCACCCGGACTATGGCTACACCTTC	CASSELHRDSHPDYGYTF
many	TRBV28	-	TRBJ1-4	TGTGCCAGCAGTTTCCCTCCGGATGGTAGGGAAAAACTGTTTTTT	CASSFPPDGREKLFF
many	TRBV19	TRBD2	TRBJ2-2	TGTGCCAGTAGTACCGGACTAGCGGGAGGCATCCCCACCGGGGAGCTGTTTTTT	CASSTGLAGGIPTGELFF
few	TRBV20-1	TRBD2	TRBJ2-3	TGCAGTGCTAGACGGGAGGGCCCCGATACGCAGTATTTT	CSARREGPDTQYF
-	TRBV3-1	TRBD2	TRBJ2-1	TGTGCCAGCAGCCAACCCTCCAGCGGGAGGAGGGACAATGAGCAGTTCTTC	CASSQPSSGRRDNEQFF
few	TRBV28	-	TRBJ1-6	TGTGCCAGCAGATTGGGGCCCGGATCACCCCTCCACTTT	CASRLGPGSPLHF
-	TRBV4-2	TRBD1	TRBJ2-7	TGTGCCAGCAGCCAAGATCTTGGACAGGCGATTCCCTACGAGCAGTACTTC	CASSQDLGQAIPYEQYF
few	TRBV18	-	TRBJ1-1	TGTGCCAGCTCGCGGACAGACCAGGACACTGAAGCTTTCTTT	CASSRTDQDTEAFF
many	TRBV9	TRBD2	TRBJ2-5	TGTGCCAGCAGCGTAGTAGCGGGAGGGCCGAGAGAGACCCAGTACTTC	CASSVVAGGPRETQYF
few	TRBV28	-	TRBJ2-3	TGTGCCAGCAATAATCAGGGAGATACGCAGTATTTT	CASNNQGDTQYF
many	TRBV29-1	-	TRBJ1-1	TGCAGCGTTGAAACGCAGGGGAACACTGAAGCTTTCTTT	CSVETQGNTEAFF